This passage covers 29 T cell receptor beta chains from one sample sequenced in a study of cytomegalovirus exposure and HLA in healthy donors. The study ran its PCR with 60 Vbeta and 13 Jbeta primers. Produced via immunoSEQ multiplex PCR; TCRdb's table is partial and in-frame only. The sample shows some 130,000 clones, roughly 79% of them seen only once. The specimen sequenced was PBMCs. The receptor source for this set is a man in his late teens or twenties in good health and CMV-seronegative.

This chain connects TRBV2 to TRBJ1-2; TRBD1 matches 7 bases. V lost 5 bases, J lost 3 bases, and 6 bases stayed unmatched. Germline V gene sequence: CDR1 SNHLY, CDR2 FYNNEI. The CDR3 spans 14 residues. The CDR3, as DNA: TGTGCCAGCAGTCCCCGGACAGGAGACTATGGCTACACCTTC. As protein: CASSPRTGDYGYTF.

This chain joins TRBV11-2 and TRBJ2-7, with 7 positions matching TRBD1. V lost 5 bases to trimming and J lost 4 bases; unmatched junction nucleotides: 8. Germline CDR1 SGHAT, CDR2 FQNNGV. The CDR3 is 14 residues long. CDR3 coding DNA: TGTGCCAGCAGCCCCTTAAGGGGGCTTTACGAGCAGTACTTC. Protein: CASSPLRGLYEQYF.

This chain joins TRBV9 and TRBJ2-7; perhaps TRBD1 as D (6 bases). The CDR3 contains 15 residues. V shed 5 bases and J shed 3 bases, with 18 bases lying between them. Per the germline V gene, CDR1 is SGDLS and CDR2 is YYNGEE. CDR3 sequence: CASSPNSQGNYEQYF. Here the CDR3 DNA reads TGTGCCAGCAGTCCTAACTCTCAGGGGAACTACGAGCAGTACTTC.

The gene calls are TRBV18 and TRBJ1-1, with D hard to call. The CDR3 has 13 amino acids. V was clipped by 1 base and J by 1 base, with 4 bases between them. Germline loops: CDR1 KGHSH, CDR2 LQKENI. The DNA of the CDR3 is TGTGCCAGCTCACCACAACAGAACACTGAAGCTTTCTTT. It translates to CASSPQQNTEAFF.

The CDR3 loop reads CASSYSSQGYGYTF. The CDR3 nucleotides read TGTGCCAGCAGTTACTCGAGTCAGGGGTATGGCTACACCTTC. The V and J genes are TRBV6-5 and TRBJ1-2, with D possibly being TRBD1 (6 bases). Germline V lookup: CDR1 MNHEY, CDR2 SVGAGI. The CDR3 is 14 amino acids. The ends were cut back, 0 bases at V and 5 bases at J, with 10 bases in the middle.

The chain joins TRBV30 to TRBJ1-1; the D is unclear. V shed 1 base and J shed 8 bases, with 14 bases lying between them. CDR1 is GTSNPN, CDR2 SVGIG, per germline (reference sequence). This CDR3 contains 13 residues. The CDR3 coding sequence is TGTGCCTGGAGTGACTTGTGGCGGAGAGAAGCTTTCTTT. This gives the protein CAWSDLWRREAFF.

The chain carries TRBV6-5 and TRBJ2-7; 10 positions match TRBD1. The V gene's germline CDR1 is MNHEY and CDR2 SVGAGI. With 6 bases clipped from V and 4 bases from J, the junction kept 3 bases outside the gene matches. CDR3 length: 13 amino acids. CDR3 DNA sequence: TGTGCCAGCAGAAGGACAGGGGGGTACGAGCAGTACTTC. It codes for CASRRTGGYEQYF.

This chain links TRBV7-3 with TRBJ2-2; 7 positions match TRBD2. Losses at the gene ends were 2 bases for V and 5 bases for J; bases not matched to a gene: 8. The CDR3 covers 16 residues. CDR1 and CDR2 from the germline V gene are SGHTA and FQGTGA. This CDR3 reads CASSLGSGGPTGELFF. In DNA, the CDR3 is TGTGCCAGCAGCTTAGGTTCGGGGGGTCCGACCGGGGAGCTGTTTTTT.

J is TRBJ1-5 and V is TRBV6-6; tentatively, D is TRBD1 (6 bases). The CDR3 spans 15 residues. Trimming shortened V by 5 bases and J by 2 bases, and 13 bases separated the two germline ends. The germline CDR1 and CDR2 sequences are MNHNY and SVGAGI (reference sequence). CDR3 nucleotide sequence: TGTGCCAGCAGTCACAGGGTGTCGCGCAATCAGCCCCAGCATTTT. It yields the protein CASSHRVSRNQPQHF.

V gene TRBV9 combines with J gene TRBJ2-5; 9 bases match TRBD2. The CDR3 contains 16 residues. Per germline, CDR1 SGDLS and CDR2 YYNGEE. V trimming: 4 bases; J trimming: 1 base; junction bases outside the gene matches: 8. The CDR3 bases are TGTGCCAGCAGCCCCGGCGGGGGGGAAGTCCAAGAGACCCAGTACTTC. Its protein is CASSPGGGEVQETQYF.

This clone was counted only a few times. The gene calls are TRBV4-2 and TRBJ1-1; D may be TRBD1 (5 bases). CDR3 length: 15 residues. Trimming took 2 bases from V and 5 from J, leaving 15 bases between them. Germline V CDR1 and CDR2: LGHNA, YNFKEQ. This chain's CDR3 is CASSQSPGGETEAFF. In nucleotides, the CDR3 is TGTGCCAGCAGCCAATCACCCGGGGGGGAAACTGAAGCTTTCTTT.

V and J are TRBV19 and TRBJ2-2, with a weak D call TRBD1 (5 bases). In germline, CDR1 is LNHDA, CDR2 SQIVND (reference sequence). The CDR3 runs 15 residues. Trimming shortened V by 3 bases and J by 3 bases, and 11 bases separated the two germline ends. The CDR3 region has the DNA TGTGCCAGTAGTATTCGGTCAGGGTACACCGGGGAGCTGTTTTTT. This sequence encodes CASSIRSGYTGELFF.

J is TRBJ1-1 and V is TRBV6-5, with D maybe TRBD1 (6 bases). The CDR3 length is 14 residues. V dropped 5 bases and J dropped 4 bases, with 14 bases sitting between them. CDR1 MNHEY and CDR2 SVGAGI come from the germline V gene. The CDR3 coding sequence is TGTGCCAGCAGTCCAGGAGACAGGACCACTGAAGCTTTCTTT. Amino acids: CASSPGDRTTEAFF.

This clone was found a few times. The rearrangement links TRBV10-3 to TRBJ1-1; D is unclear. Trimming shortened V by 6 bases and J by 5 bases, and 10 bases separated the two germline ends. CDR3 size: 12 residues. Looked up from germline, CDR1 is ENHRY and CDR2 is SYGVKD. CDR3 sequence: CAISPRGTEAFF. The DNA for the CDR3 is TGTGCCATCAGCCCAAGAGGGACTGAAGCTTTCTTT.

The chain links TRBV5-1 to TRBJ1-4, with TRBD1 identical over 11 bases. CDR1 is SGHRS, CDR2 YFSETQ, per germline. The CDR3 sequence is 15 residues long. Trimming removed 0 bases from V and 5 bases from J; junction bases left unmatched: 0. This CDR3 reads CASSLGTGGNEKLFF. The CDR3 DNA reads as TGCGCCAGCAGCTTGGGGACAGGGGGCAATGAAAAACTGTTTTTT.

V usage is TRBV9 and J usage is TRBJ2-1; maybe TRBD1 (5 bases). Germline CDR1 reads SGDLS; CDR2 reads YYNGEE. The ends were cut back, 4 bases at V and 2 bases at J, with 19 bases in the middle. CDR3 size: 17 residues. CDR3 coding DNA: TGTGCCAGCAGCCTAGACAGCCGCAATAGTGCCTACAATGAGCAGTTCTTC. Amino acid sequence: CASSLDSRNSAYNEQFF.

The J gene is TRBJ1-2, the V gene TRBV28; D gene ambiguous. Germline CDR1 MDHEN, CDR2 SYDVKM. There are 14 residues in the CDR3. The V gene lost 6 bases and the J gene lost 0 bases, with 11 bases spanning the gap. CDR3 residues: CASSSGPANYGYTF. The DNA for the CDR3 is TGTGCCAGCAGCTCAGGCCCCGCTAACTATGGCTACACCTTC.

The V call is TRBV5-8, the J call TRBJ1-1; 11 bases fit TRBD1. Trimming removed 3 bases from V and 4 bases from J; junction bases left unmatched: 5. CDR3 length equals 15 residues. Germline V CDR1 and CDR2: SGHTS, YDEGEE. This CDR3 is CASSWGTGGSTEAFF. The CDR3 nucleotides read TGTGCCAGCAGCTGGGGGACAGGGGGAAGCACTGAAGCTTTCTTT.

This clone has just a few counts. J is TRBJ1-3 and V is TRBV2, with 8 bases aligning to TRBD1. Trimming at V came to 5 bases and at J to 3 bases, leaving 6 bases not matched to a gene. Germline loops: CDR1 SNHLY, CDR2 FYNNEI. The CDR3 is made up of 15 amino acids. The CDR3 sequence: CASSLDRGIGNTIYF. The CDR3 DNA reads TGTGCCAGCAGTCTCGACAGGGGAATTGGAAACACCATATATTTT.

In DNA form, the CDR3 reads TGTGCCAGCAGCCCCCGGACTAGCCGGAGCTCCTACAATGAGCAGTTCTTC. Amino acid sequence: CASSPRTSRSSYNEQFF. V and J are TRBV7-2 and TRBJ2-1; TRBD2 matches 8 bases. This CDR3 has 17 amino acids. Germline lookup yields CDR1 SGHTA and CDR2 FQGNSA. Trimming removed 5 bases from V and 0 bases from J; junction bases left unmatched: 9.

The chain links TRBV10-3 to TRBJ2-2; D may correspond to TRBD1 or TRBD2 (6 bases each). The ends were cut back, 10 bases at V and 3 bases at J, with 15 bases in the middle. This CDR3 comprises 14 residues. Germline loops: CDR1 ENHRY, CDR2 SYGVKD. CDR3 bases: TGTGCCAGCAGGGGCGGGATTTACACCGGGGAGCTGTTTTTT. This codes for CASRGGIYTGELFF.

A few counts support this clone. The chain recombines TRBV6-5 with TRBJ1-1; D unresolved. CDR1 is MNHEY and CDR2 is SVGAGI in the germline V gene. This CDR3 has 14 residues. The V and J ends lost 3 bases and 5 bases respectively, with 13 bases between them. CDR3 DNA: TGTGCCAGCAGTTATGGAGGCCCGGCAACTGAAGCTTTCTTT. It codes for CASSYGGPATEAFF.

J is TRBJ1-1 and V is TRBV10-3; D not resolved. Trimming took 0 bases from V and 1 from J, leaving 6 bases between them. Germline loops: CDR1 ENHRY, CDR2 SYGVKD. CDR3 length: 14 residues. In nucleotides, the CDR3 is TGTGCCATCAGTGAGTCGAGACAGAACACTGAAGCTTTCTTT. Protein: CAISESRQNTEAFF.

In its sample, this clone was seen a few times. The chain links TRBV7-3 to TRBJ1-6; D gene ambiguous. The V gene's germline CDR1 is SGHTA and CDR2 FQGTGA. Trimming shortened V by 5 bases and J by 5 bases, and 22 bases separated the two germline ends. The CDR3 spans 18 residues. This chain's CDR3 is CASSPLVSMVWDNSPLHF. The CDR3 bases are TGTGCCAGCAGCCCGCTAGTGTCAATGGTGTGGGATAATTCACCCCTCCACTTT. Full variable domain (missing parts from reference TRBV7-3 and TRBJ1-6): GAGVSQTPSNKVTEKGKYVELRCDPISGHTALYWYRQSLGQGPEFLIYFQGTGAADDSGLPNDRFFAVRPEGSVSTLKIQRTERGDSAVYLCASSPLVSMVWDNSPLHFGNGTRLTVT.

This sequence joins TRBV11-2 and TRBJ1-2; D possibly corresponds to TRBD1 (5 bases). This CDR3 is 14 amino acids long. CDR1 and CDR2 from the germline V gene are SGHAT and FQNNGV. V lost 3 bases to trimming and J lost 3 bases, with 11 bases between them. The chain's CDR3 is CASSFSRGDYGYTF. CDR3 DNA: TGTGCCAGCAGCTTTTCCCGGGGGGACTATGGCTACACCTTC. The full variable domain, with the rest looked up from reference TRBV11-2 and TRBJ1-2, is EAGVAQSPRYKIIEKRQSVAFWCNPISGHATLYWYQQILGQGPKLLIQFQNNGVVDDSQLPKDRFSAERLKGVDSTLKIQPAKLEDSAVYLCASSFSRGDYGYTFGSGTRLTVV.

The rearrangement uses TRBV4-3 and TRBJ2-3, with a tentative D call TRBD2 (7 bases). The CDR3 is made up of 13 amino acids. Between the trimmed V and J ends, which lost 4 bases and 5 bases, there was a span of 10 bases. Germline CDR1 reads LGHNA; CDR2 reads YSLEER. The CDR3 sequence: CASSRGGKDTQYF. The CDR3 DNA is TGCGCCAGCAGCCGCGGGGGCAAAGATACGCAGTATTTT.

The chain recombines TRBV4-2 with TRBJ1-5; D perhaps matches TRBD1 (5 bases). The ends were cut back, 0 bases at V and 9 bases at J, with 18 bases in the middle. Germline V gives CDR1 LGHNA, CDR2 YNFKEQ. The CDR3 runs to 16 residues. CDR3 sequence: CASSQDPGQRMWPQHF. CDR3 nucleotide sequence: TGTGCCAGCAGCCAAGATCCAGGGCAGAGAATGTGGCCCCAGCATTTT.

This clone was detected only a few times. The gene calls are TRBV7-9 and TRBJ1-1; D call uncertain. The CDR3 runs 13 residues. Germline V lookup: CDR1 SEHNR, CDR2 FQNEAQ (reference sequence). V was clipped by 2 bases and J by 0 bases, with 4 bases between them. The CDR3 spells CASSLIVNTEAFF. In DNA form, the CDR3 reads TGTGCCAGCAGCTTAATAGTGAACACTGAAGCTTTCTTT.

The chain has TRBV28 and TRBJ1-5; 9 bases map to TRBD1. The V gene's germline CDR1 is MDHEN and CDR2 SYDVKM. The CDR3 sequence is 15 residues long. V shed 6 bases and J 6 bases; nucleotides not matched to a gene: 9. In DNA, the CDR3 is TGTGCCAGCAGGTTAAGTACAGGGGGCACTCAGCCCCAGCATTTT. Translation: CASRLSTGGTQPQHF.